The present TCR beta chain was sequenced within a study of T cell responses to AZD1222 COVID-19 vaccine. Study observations and caveats: In the spike-specific TCR repertoire, nearly half reportedly target unmutated variant regions. The repertoires were collected only after the peak T cell response. Donor demographics were predominantly white British with a female majority; clonal diversity may be underestimated. At 160-218 and 743-854, vaccine-associated CD4 TCRs were dominant, and they spanned spike.

The assay was immunoSEQ multiplex PCR, and TCRdb's table has in-frame clones only and misses some. The sample shows roughly 140,000 clones, approximately 90% of them seen only once. A note on this clone: The antigen is unknown.

Trimming removed 2 bases at V and 0 bases at J, with 12 bases between. Germline V gives CDR1 SGHDT, CDR2 YYEEEE. This CDR3 is 16 amino acids long. The rearrangement uses TRBV5-6 and TRBJ1-3; possibly TRBD1 for D (5 bases). This TCR derives from an adult who received the AZD1222 COVID-19 vaccine. This material consisted of peripheral blood, taken 28 days after the second AZD1222 dose. This chain's CDR3 is CASSFGGLSSGNTIYF. As DNA, the CDR3 is TGTGCCAGCAGCTTTGGGGGTTTGTCCTCTGGAAACACCATATATTTT.